This is a list of T cell receptor beta chains from one sample in a study of cytomegalovirus exposure and HLA in healthy donors. Sequencing used immunoSEQ multiplex PCR; TCRdb keeps in-frame clones, though not all of them. The sample lists 45,000 or so clones, about 73% occurring once. Sequenced input: PBMCs. The receptors derive from a young woman in good health and CMV-seronegative. The CDR3 runs from the conserved cysteine through the conserved F or W. D genes are given only for firm matches.

v_call d_call cdr3_aa
TRBV9 NA CASSVGGGGNNEQFF
TRBV9 NA CASSVSSGPYNEQFF
TRBV19 NA CASNQVNYGYTF
TRBV6-5 TRBD1 CASSSLRTGGIYEQYF
TRBV6-5 TRBD2 CASSRSGRTYEQYF
TRBV7-2 TRBD1 CASSRDRGSYEQYF
TRBV2 NA CASSEWGGRGTSGTYEQYF
TRBV2 NA CAVRSTGLDSYTF
TRBV6-1 TRBD2 CASSESPGREVTNEQFF
TRBV6-5 NA CASSYSMGPGETQYF
TRBV5-1 TRBD2 CASSLLAGDNNEQFF
TRBV5-1 NA CASSLGSGAGDTEAFF
TRBV2 NA CASIWSPGELFF
TRBV2 NA CASKGQMNTGELFF
TRBV5-4 NA CASSSQGQQFF
TRBV6-6 NA CASKTEDEAFF
TRBV11-2 TRBD2 CASSYSGSMFGETQYF
TRBV29-1 NA CSVGGDPYEQYF
TRBV29-1 NA CSVEVPRDGYTF
TRBV2 TRBD1 CASSADRGALEQYF
TRBV29-1 NA CSVGGDTGELFF
TRBV5-1 NA CASSDSSYNSPLHF
TRBV5-1 NA CASSPNRGLEQYF
TRBV9 TRBD1 CASSLSGTGNSPLHF
TRBV2 TRBD2 CASSGTSHSYEQYF